The rows below give T cell receptor beta chains drawn from one sample of a study of beta chain features in type 1 diabetes. TCRdb keeps only in-frame clones here, not all; method: immunoSEQ multiplex PCR. The repertoire holds approximately 250,000 clones, with about a tenth as singletons. Sequencing input: naive CD4+ T cells from blood. All receptors derive from a man aged 25 to 40 with type 1 diabetes. CDR3s include the opening cysteine and the closing phenylalanine or tryptophan. A D gene is named only where the DNA matches it firmly. Expanded clones get a size class; other rows say once, few or many, or leave the size out.

TRBV2	NA	14	TRBJ2-5	NA	TGTGCCAGCAGTGCGCAGATCCTCCAAGAGACCCAGTACTTC	CASSAQILQETQYF
TRBV9	few	13	TRBJ1-2	NA	TGTGCCAGCAGGAAAGGGGCTAACTATGGCTACACCTTC	CASRKGANYGYTF
TRBV4-2	few	15	TRBJ2-5	NA	TGTGCCAGCAGCCTCTTTTTTGAGGCGAGGGAGACCCAGTACTTC	CASSLFFEARETQYF
TRBV7-9	few	15	TRBJ2-7	NA	TGTGCCAGCAGCCGGGGGTCCTCCGCGGCCTACGAGCAGTACTTC	CASSRGSSAAYEQYF
TRBV4-2	few	17	TRBJ2-7	NA	TGTGCCAGCAGCCAGCCACTAACCGGGACTTTAACCTACGAGCAGTACTTC	CASSQPLTGTLTYEQYF
TRBV29-1	NA	13	TRBJ2-1	NA	TGCAGCGTTGATACCCGCAGGATGAATGAGCAGTTCTTC	CSVDTRRMNEQFF
TRBV29-1	NA	14	TRBJ1-4	TRBD1	TGCAGCGTTAAAGGAGGGACAGCGAATGAAAAACTGTTTTTT	CSVKGGTANEKLFF
TRBV30	few	16	TRBJ2-3	TRBD2	TGTGCCTGGAGTGAGGGACTAGCGGGGGGGACAGATACGCAGTATTTT	CAWSEGLAGGTDTQYF
TRBV19	few	13	TRBJ2-5	TRBD2	TGTGCCAGTAGTACCGGACTAGGACCTACCCAGTACTTC	CASSTGLGPTQYF
TRBV7-3	NA	15	TRBJ1-1	TRBD1	TGTGCCAGCAGCCCTCAACAGGGGGCAAGGACTGAAGCTTTCTTT	CASSPQQGARTEAFF
TRBV7-9	few	16	TRBJ2-2	NA	TGTGCCAGCAGCTTAGTCGCGACAGGGAACACCGGGGAGCTGTTTTTT	CASSLVATGNTGELFF
TRBV20-1	NA	11	TRBJ2-1	NA	TGCAGTGCTGGACAGTACAATGAGCAGTTCTTC	CSAGQYNEQFF
TRBV18	NA	15	TRBJ1-6	TRBD1	TGTGCCAGCTCACCCCGGACAGGGGATAATTCACCCCTCCACTTT	CASSPRTGDNSPLHF